A single sample is the source of the 32 T cell receptor beta chains below, sequenced in a study of blood T cell repertoires in COVID-19. Only in-frame clones appear in the TCRdb table, and some are missing; sequencing was by immunoSEQ multiplex PCR. The table has 55,000 to 75,000 clones, about four fifths seen once. Source material: peripheral blood. These receptors were obtained from an elderly man with COVID-19, enrolled during active disease.

The J gene is TRBJ1-2, the V gene TRBV5-4, with TRBD1 identical over 9 bases. The V gene end was trimmed by 2 bases and the J gene end by 3 bases; junction bases not matched to a gene: 5. The V gene's germline CDR1 is SGHNT and CDR2 YYREEE (reference sequence). This CDR3 comprises 15 residues. The CDR3 loop reads CASSLQGAGDYGYTF. The DNA of the CDR3 is TGTGCCAGCAGCTTACAGGGGGCGGGGGACTATGGCTACACCTTC.

The chain combines TRBV7-2 with TRBJ1-2; D is undetermined. Germline V CDR1 and CDR2: SGHTA, FQGNSA. Trimming removed 5 bases from V and 7 bases from J, with 17 bases in between. The CDR3 covers 14 residues. This CDR3 is CASSRPNSGVGYTF. As DNA, the CDR3 is TGTGCCAGCAGCCGTCCTAATAGCGGGGTTGGCTACACCTTC. Drawing the rest from reference TRBV7-2 and TRBJ1-2, the complete variable domain is GAGVSQSPSNKVTEKGKDVELRCDPISGHTALYWYRQSLGQGLEFLIYFQGNSAPDKSGLPSDRFSAERTGGSVSTLTIQRTQQEDSAVYLCASSRPNSGVGYTFGSGTRLTVV.

V gene TRBV4-3 combines with J gene TRBJ1-2; D may be TRBD1 (6 bases). The germline V gene has CDR1 LGHNA and CDR2 YSLEER. The CDR3 spans 16 residues. Trimming shortened V by 0 bases and J by 8 bases, and 19 bases separated the two germline ends. The CDR3 coding sequence is TGCGCCAGCAGCCAAGAACGGAACAGGGATAGTAGGGGCTACACCTTC. Its protein product is CASSQERNRDSRGYTF.

This clone was recorded a few times. The CDR3 sequence: CASSPEGGITGELFF. In nucleotides, the CDR3 is TGCGCCAGCAGCCCAGAGGGGGGAATAACCGGGGAGCTGTTTTTT. The chain employs TRBV4-3 and TRBJ2-2; D is tentatively TRBD1 or TRBD2 (6 bases each). The germline CDR1 and CDR2 sequences are LGHNA and YSLEER. Trimming removed 4 bases from V and 5 bases from J, with 14 bases in between. The CDR3 contains 15 residues.

The chain employs TRBV5-6 and TRBJ2-5; D is possibly TRBD2 (6 bases). The CDR3 consists of 15 residues. The germline gives CDR1 SGHDT, CDR2 YYEEEE. Trimming removed 0 bases from V and 11 bases from J, with 20 bases in between. The CDR3 DNA is TGTGCCAGCAGCTTGGAGTCAGGGTGGGACTGGTGGCAGTACTTC. Amino acid sequence: CASSLESGWDWWQYF.

The chain has TRBV7-2 and TRBJ2-1; 10 bases fit TRBD2. V was pared by 4 bases and J by 5 bases, with 8 bases of the junction left unmatched. The CDR3 spans 16 residues. Germline lookup yields CDR1 SGHTA and CDR2 FQGNSA. DNA for the CDR3: TGTGCCAGCAGCTCCGCCGGGACTAGCGCACACAATGAGCAGTTCTTC. Protein: CASSSAGTSAHNEQFF.

This clone appeared a single time. The chain employs TRBV28 and TRBJ1-2; no clear D gene. The V end lost 6 bases, the J end lost 0 bases, and 8 bases lay between the germline ends. Germline CDR1 and CDR2: MDHEN and SYDVKM. The CDR3 is made up of 13 amino acids. CDR3 residues: CASRAFSNYGYTF. The CDR3 DNA sequence: TGTGCCAGCAGGGCTTTCTCTAACTATGGCTACACCTTC.

This chain links TRBV7-2 with TRBJ1-2; 7 bases match TRBD1. Unmatched junction bases numbered 5, after V lost 1 base and J lost 3 bases. This CDR3 spans 15 amino acids. Germline CDR1 and CDR2: SGHTA and FQGNSA. The CDR3 DNA follows: TGTGCCAGCAGCTTAGGTAGCGGGACAGACTATGGCTACACCTTC. As protein: CASSLGSGTDYGYTF.

The V and J genes are TRBV6-6 and TRBJ1-3; no clear D gene. This CDR3 region has 15 residues. V was pared by 0 bases and J by 0 bases, with 6 bases between. Germline-derived CDR1 and CDR2 are MNHNY and SVGAGI (reference sequence). The CDR3 DNA sequence: TGTGCCAGCAGTTACTCGTCGAGCTCTGGAAACACCATATATTTT. This gives the protein CASSYSSSSGNTIYF.

In DNA form, the CDR3 reads TGTGCCAGCAGTTATATCGGGGGGCAGACCATATATTTT. Encoded protein: CASSYIGGQTIYF. The chain carries TRBV6-5 and TRBJ1-3; possible D gene TRBD1, 6 bases. The germline V gene encodes CDR1 MNHEY and CDR2 SVGAGI. CDR3 length: 13 residues. V was shortened by 3 bases and J by 10 bases, with 13 bases between the two germline ends.

Written as DNA, the CDR3 is TGCGCCAGCAGCCCCACGAGGGGGGGTCTTGGAAACACCATATATTTT. Its protein product is CASSPTRGGLGNTIYF. V and J are TRBV4-3 and TRBJ1-3, with D possibly being TRBD1 (6 bases). V was pared by 4 bases and J by 3 bases, with 16 bases between. From germline, CDR1 is LGHNA and CDR2 YSLEER. The CDR3 extends over 16 amino acids.

This chain joins TRBV28 and TRBJ1-5; D is unresolved. Trimming stripped 10 bases from V and 0 bases from J, with 7 bases between. Per the germline V gene, CDR1 is MDHEN and CDR2 is SYDVKM. The length of the CDR3 is 12 residues. In nucleotides, the CDR3 is TGTGCCACCGAGGTTAGCAATCAGCCCCAGCATTTT. Translation: CATEVSNQPQHF.

This chain connects TRBV29-1 to TRBJ2-6; D gene uncertain. The CDR3 sequence is 15 residues long. Trimming stripped 1 base from V and 0 bases from J, with 7 bases between. From germline, CDR1 is SQVTM and CDR2 ANQGSEA. In DNA form, the CDR3 reads TGCAGCGTTGAAGGGTCTAGCTCTGGGGCCAACGTCCTGACTTTC. It encodes CSVEGSSSGANVLTF.

The rearrangement joins TRBV7-3 to TRBJ2-1, with D hard to call. Germline-derived CDR1 and CDR2 are SGHTA and FQGTGA. The CDR3 is 16 amino acids. V was clipped by 1 base and J by 0 bases, with 10 bases between them. CDR3: CASSLNAISSYNEQFF. CDR3 nucleotides: TGTGCCAGCAGCTTAAACGCGATTAGCTCCTACAATGAGCAGTTCTTC.

This chain uses TRBV21-1 with TRBJ2-7; the table's D call of TRBD1 was not tested on the DNA. TRBV21-1 is annotated as a pseudogene. The CDR3 extends over 16 amino acids. CDR3 DNA sequence: TGTGCCAGCAGCAAAGCAGGGATACAGGGGGCAGAAGAGCAGTACGTC. It translates to CASSKAGIQGAEEQYV.

The chain employs TRBV9 and TRBJ1-1; the D gene is possibly TRBD1 (5 bases). The CDR3 contains 12 residues. Germline V lookup: CDR1 SGDLS, CDR2 YYNGEE. Trimming cost V 3 bases and J 4 bases, with 7 bases left between them. CDR3 sequence: CASSGQGTEAFF. CDR3 sequence (DNA): TGTGCCAGCAGCGGGCAGGGCACTGAAGCTTTCTTT. The full variable domain, rest sourced from reference TRBV9 and TRBJ1-1, is DSGVTQTPKHLITATGQRVTLRCSPRSGDLSVYWYQQSLDQGLQFLIQYYNGEERAKGNILERFSAQQFPDLHSELNLSSLELGDSALYFCASSGQGTEAFFGQGTRLTVV.

The V and J genes are TRBV27 and TRBJ1-1; no firm D call. Trimming took 1 base from V and 3 from J, leaving 6 bases between them. Germline lookup yields CDR1 MNHEY and CDR2 SMNVEV (reference sequence). The CDR3 covers 13 residues. Written as DNA, the CDR3 is TGTGCCAGCAGTTTATTCGGGGACACTGAAGCTTTCTTT. It translates to CASSLFGDTEAFF.

This clone was observed a handful of times. This chain uses TRBV7-3 with TRBJ1-1; 7 bases agree with TRBD1. CDR1 and CDR2 (germline): SGHTA, FQGTGA. Trimming at V came to 0 bases and at J to 5 bases, leaving 12 bases not matched to a gene. There are 17 residues in the CDR3. The CDR3 sequence is CASSLTAATGYGTEAFF. CDR3 nucleotides: TGTGCCAGCAGCTTAACCGCCGCGACAGGGTATGGAACTGAAGCTTTCTTT.

The CDR3 loop reads CASSYGGLSNQPQHF. The CDR3 region has the DNA TGTGCCAGCAGTTACGGGGGACTTAGCAATCAGCCCCAGCATTTT. The V call is TRBV27, the J call TRBJ1-5; maybe TRBD1 (5 bases). CDR1 and CDR2 from the germline V gene are MNHEY and SMNVEV (reference sequence). Trimming removed 4 bases at V and 0 bases at J, with 10 bases between. The CDR3 sequence is 15 residues long.

The gene calls are TRBV30 and TRBJ1-1; D is ambiguous. CDR1 GTSNPN and CDR2 SVGIG come from the germline V gene (reference sequence). Trimming cost V 0 bases and J 0 bases, with 14 bases left between them. The CDR3 is made up of 16 amino acids. The CDR3 reads CAWSVGGNPMNTEAFF. In nucleotides, the CDR3 is TGTGCCTGGAGTGTGGGAGGGAACCCCATGAACACTGAAGCTTTCTTT.

The chain carries TRBV10-3 and TRBJ2-3, with a possible D match to TRBD2 (5 bases). The V and J ends lost 7 bases and 4 bases respectively, with 12 bases between them. The CDR3 contains 13 residues. Germline assignment: CDR1 ENHRY and CDR2 SYGVKD. This chain's CDR3 is CAINPGESDTQYF. The CDR3 DNA is TGTGCCATCAATCCCGGGGAATCAGATACGCAGTATTTT.

CDR3: CASSIDLLRDNPNTEAFF. The CDR3 bases are TGTGCCAGTAGTATAGATCTCTTGAGGGACAACCCGAACACTGAAGCTTTCTTT. The chain couples TRBV19 to TRBJ1-1; tentatively, D is TRBD1 (6 bases). The germline V and J ends were trimmed by 0 bases and 1 base, with 18 bases remaining between them. Per the germline V gene, CDR1 is LNHDA and CDR2 is SQIVND (reference sequence). This CDR3 comprises 18 residues.

The J gene is TRBJ2-2, the V gene TRBV7-2; maybe TRBD2 (6 bases). Germline values: CDR1 SGHTA, CDR2 FQGNSA. This CDR3 contains 13 residues. V lost 5 bases, J lost 6 bases, and 10 bases lay in between. CDR3 in DNA: TGTGCCAGCAGCCCGACTAGTGCCGGGGAGCTGTTTTTT. Translating it yields CASSPTSAGELFF.

The chain joins TRBV5-1 to TRBJ2-1; no firm D call. Germline lookup yields CDR1 SGHRS and CDR2 YFSETQ. This CDR3 has 13 amino acids. V lost 5 bases to trimming and J lost 6 bases, with 12 bases between them. In DNA, the CDR3 is TGCGCCAGCAGTGCCCTAGTCGTCAATGAGCAGTTCTTC. This encodes CASSALVVNEQFF.

This chain connects TRBV4-1 to TRBJ1-2, with D unresolved. The V gene's germline CDR1 is MGHRA and CDR2 YSYEKL. V lost 0 bases, J lost 0 bases, and 11 bases lay in between. The CDR3 runs 16 residues. The CDR3 coding sequence is TGCGCCAGCAGCCAAGATGAGCACAGTGCTAACTATGGCTACACCTTC. Translating it yields CASSQDEHSANYGYTF.

The V call is TRBV19, the J call TRBJ2-1; 15 bases line up with TRBD2. Per the germline V gene, CDR1 is LNHDA and CDR2 is SQIVND (reference sequence). With 4 bases clipped from V and 4 bases from J, the junction kept 14 bases outside the gene matches. This CDR3 comprises 20 residues. CDR3 coding DNA: TGTGCCAGTAGTACCAGACATGGACTAGCGGGAGGGCCGGGTTACAATGAGCAGTTCTTC. Translating it yields CASSTRHGLAGGPGYNEQFF.

The V gene is TRBV7-2, the J gene TRBJ2-2; TRBD1 agrees at 11 bases. With 8 bases clipped from V and 6 bases from J, the junction kept 5 bases outside the gene matches. Germline V gene lookup returns CDR1 SGHTA and CDR2 FQGNSA. The CDR3 length is 14 residues. The CDR3 is CASHRTGGPGELFF. The CDR3 DNA reads as TGTGCCAGCCACCGGACAGGGGGCCCCGGGGAGCTGTTTTTT.

This chain links TRBV11-2 with TRBJ1-5, with a possible D match to TRBD1 (5 bases). V was cut by 0 bases and J by 2 bases, with 8 bases left in between. CDR3 length: 15 amino acids. Germline CDR1 reads SGHAT; CDR2 reads FQNNGV. This CDR3 reads CASSLDGRGNQPQHF. The CDR3 nucleotides read TGTGCCAGCAGCTTAGATGGCAGGGGCAATCAGCCCCAGCATTTT. Supplemented by reference TRBV11-2 and TRBJ1-5, the full variable domain reads EAGVAQSPRYKIIEKRQSVAFWCNPISGHATLYWYQQILGQGPKLLIQFQNNGVVDDSQLPKDRFSAERLKGVDSTLKIQPAKLEDSAVYLCASSLDGRGNQPQHFGDGTRLSIL.

The chain uses TRBV5-4 and TRBJ1-1; D uncertain. The V end was cut by 4 bases, the J end by 3 bases, with 10 bases between. Germline CDR1 SGHNT, CDR2 YYREEE (reference sequence). The CDR3 length is 13 residues. This CDR3 is CASSPDIYTEAFF. The CDR3 DNA sequence: TGTGCCAGCAGCCCCGACATCTACACTGAAGCTTTCTTT.

This rearrangement joins TRBV21-1 to TRBJ1-2. TRBV21-1 is deemed a pseudogene. This CDR3 has 15 residues. CDR3 loop: CASSKVGRGGSGYTF. CDR3 DNA: TGTGCCAGCAGCAAAGTCGGCAGGGGAGGGAGTGGCTACACCTTC.

The chain couples TRBV6-1 to TRBJ2-5; 12 nucleotides align to TRBD2. The CDR3 length is 15 residues. J lost 2 bases, V lost 2 bases, and 0 bases had no gene match. The germline V gene has CDR1 MNHNS and CDR2 SASEGT. CDR3 residues: CASSELAGGQETQYF. The CDR3 region has the DNA TGTGCCAGCAGTGAACTAGCGGGGGGGCAAGAGACCCAGTACTTC.

This chain links TRBV28 with TRBJ1-2, with 9 positions matching TRBD1. V lost 6 bases and J lost 2; bases outside the gene matches: 4. The CDR3 covers 14 residues. From germline, CDR1 is MDHEN and CDR2 SYDVKM. The CDR3 reads CASRGQGRNYGYTF. CDR3 nucleotide sequence: TGTGCCAGCAGAGGACAGGGGAGGAACTATGGCTACACCTTC.